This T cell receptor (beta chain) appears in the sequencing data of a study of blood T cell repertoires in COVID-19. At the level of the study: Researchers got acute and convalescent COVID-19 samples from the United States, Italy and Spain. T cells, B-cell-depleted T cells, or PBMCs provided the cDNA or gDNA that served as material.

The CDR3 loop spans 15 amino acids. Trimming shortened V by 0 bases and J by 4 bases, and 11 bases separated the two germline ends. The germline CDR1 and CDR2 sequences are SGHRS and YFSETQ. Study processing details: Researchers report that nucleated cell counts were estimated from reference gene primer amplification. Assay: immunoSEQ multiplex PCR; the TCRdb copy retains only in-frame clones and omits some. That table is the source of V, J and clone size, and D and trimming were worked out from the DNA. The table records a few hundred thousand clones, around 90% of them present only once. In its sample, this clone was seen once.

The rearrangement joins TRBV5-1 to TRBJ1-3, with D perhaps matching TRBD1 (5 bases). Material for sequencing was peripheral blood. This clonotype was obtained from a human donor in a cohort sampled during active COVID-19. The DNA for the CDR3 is TGCGCCAGCAGCTTGGAAGGGGAAGGCGGAAACACCATATATTTT. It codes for CASSLEGEGGNTIYF. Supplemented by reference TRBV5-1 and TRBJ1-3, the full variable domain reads KAGVTQTPRYLIKTRGQQVTLSCSPISGHRSVSWYQQTPGQGLQFLFEYFSETQRNKGNFPGRFSGRQFSNSRSEMNVSTLELGDSALYLCASSLEGEGGNTIYFGEGSWLTVV.